This T cell receptor beta chain was sequenced for a study of shared clonotypes between healthy human individuals. This table comes from immunoSEQ multiplex PCR, and its TCRdb copy is limited to in-frame clones, with some not included. The profile shows 90,000 to 120,000 clones, around 71% of them singletons. This TCR derives from a woman in her twenties or thirties in good health. Specimen: memory CD8+ T cells sorted from blood. Subset defined: CD45RO+ cells pooled with CCR7-negative TemRA cells.

The CDR3 DNA follows: TGCGCCAGCAGCTCACAGAAGACTAACTATGGCTACACCTTC. It codes for CASSSQKTNYGYTF. V usage is TRBV5-1 and J usage is TRBJ1-2; D call uncertain. The CDR3 is 14 residues long. Germline CDR1 SGHRS, CDR2 YFSETQ. Trimming removed 3 bases at V and 0 bases at J, with 9 bases between.